The rows below give T cell receptor beta chains drawn from one sample of a study of blood T cell repertoires in COVID-19. Assay used: immunoSEQ multiplex PCR; TCRdb lists only in-frame clones, some missing. This sample has 200,000 to 250,000 clones, with roughly 80% found just once. The sample taken for sequencing was peripheral blood. The receptor set was obtained from a woman between 65 and 79 years old with acute or convalescent COVID-19. CDR3s leave out the opening cysteine and the closing phenylalanine or tryptophan. A D gene is named only where the DNA matches it firmly.

d_gene,j_gene,v_gene,CDR3aa
TRBD2,TRBJ2-1,TRBV28,ASSTPGLVMPGAV
-,TRBJ2-2,TRBV11-2,ASSFLSGKNTGELF
-,TRBJ1-3,TRBV6-5,ASSVSVGNTIY
-,TRBJ1-1,TRBV10-3,AIGDTASTEAF
-,TRBJ1-1,TRBV28,ASSLSQFGAF
-,TRBJ1-2,TRBV11-2,ASSLAGVGGTASGYT
-,TRBJ1-5,TRBV20-1,SASTPRGSGQPQH
-,TRBJ2-7,TRBV2,ASSSRAVSSYEQY
TRBD1,TRBJ1-6,TRBV27,ASSSRGPYSPLH
TRBD2,TRBJ2-2,TRBV9,ASSVLAGGNTGELF
TRBD1,TRBJ2-1,TRBV6-5,ASRLTGGKNNEQF
-,TRBJ1-5,TRBV19,ASSTRQAYQPQH
TRBD1,TRBJ2-2,TRBV2,ASSTRQGVAGELF
-,TRBJ2-7,TRBV9,ASSVEQGPYEQY
TRBD1,TRBJ2-7,TRBV19,ASRPRQGSYEQY
TRBD2,TRBJ2-7,TRBV7-3,ASSSSGGDEQY
-,TRBJ1-5,TRBV4-1,ASSQEASSNQPQH
TRBD1,TRBJ1-4,TRBV24-1,ATSDPPGQGMENEKLF
TRBD2,TRBJ2-7,TRBV20-1,SASITSGNYEQY
-,TRBJ1-4,TRBV5-6,ASSWQGATNEKLF
TRBD1,TRBJ1-5,TRBV30,AWTLTGVGNQPQH
-,TRBJ2-2,TRBV27,ASREGGRYTGELF
TRBD1,TRBJ2-2,TRBV7-9,ATIGTGNTGELF
TRBD1,TRBJ2-5,TRBV27,ASSSRQGSGTQY
-,TRBJ1-5,TRBV6-5,ASSFLAGPQH
-,TRBJ2-1,TRBV3-1/TRBV3-2,ASSPLARNEQF
TRBD1,TRBJ2-5,TRBV30,AWRGGQGDQETQY
TRBD2,TRBJ2-4,TRBV19,ASSIGRLAAPIAKNIQY